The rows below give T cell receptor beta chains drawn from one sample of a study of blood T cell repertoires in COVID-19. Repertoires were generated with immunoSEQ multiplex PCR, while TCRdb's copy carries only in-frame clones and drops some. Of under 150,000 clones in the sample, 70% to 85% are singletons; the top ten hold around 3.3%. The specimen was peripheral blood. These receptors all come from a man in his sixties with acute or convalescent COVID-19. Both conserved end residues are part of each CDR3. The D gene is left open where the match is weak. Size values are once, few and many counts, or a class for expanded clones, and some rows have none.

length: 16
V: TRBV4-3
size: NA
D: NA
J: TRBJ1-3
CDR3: CASSQEVAVAGNTIYF
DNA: TGCGCCAGCAGCCAAGAGGTGGCAGTGGCTGGAAACACCATATATTTT

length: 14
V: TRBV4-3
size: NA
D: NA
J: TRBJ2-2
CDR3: CASSKGQVSGELFF
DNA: TGCGCCAGCAGCAAAGGCCAGGTGTCCGGGGAGCTGTTTTTT

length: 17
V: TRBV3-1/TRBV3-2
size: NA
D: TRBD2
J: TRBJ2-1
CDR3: CASSQERLAGVGGEQFF
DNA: TGTGCCAGCAGCCAAGAACGGCTAGCGGGAGTAGGTGGTGAGCAGTTCTTC

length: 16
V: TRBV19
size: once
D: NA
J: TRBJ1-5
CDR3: CASSHPGPRGDQPQHF
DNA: TGTGCCAGTAGCCATCCCGGGCCCCGGGGGGATCAGCCCCAGCATTTT

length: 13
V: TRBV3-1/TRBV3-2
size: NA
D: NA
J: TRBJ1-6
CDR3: CASSSTGNSPLHF
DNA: TGTGCCAGCAGCAGCACAGGGAATTCACCCCTCCACTTT

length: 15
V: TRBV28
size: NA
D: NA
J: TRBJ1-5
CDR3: CASSLSQGWNQPQHF
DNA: TGTGCCAGCAGTTTATCCCAGGGGTGGAATCAGCCCCAGCATTTT

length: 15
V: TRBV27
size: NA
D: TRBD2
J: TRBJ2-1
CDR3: CASSPGAGGYNEQFF
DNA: TGTGCCAGCAGTCCCGGAGCGGGAGGCTACAATGAGCAGTTCTTC

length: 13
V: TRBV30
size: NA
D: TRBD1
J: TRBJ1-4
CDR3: CAWSQGGTEKLFF
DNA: TGTGCCTGGTCCCAGGGGGGCACAGAAAAACTGTTTTTT

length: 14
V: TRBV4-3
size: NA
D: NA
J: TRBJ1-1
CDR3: CASSQGQGYTEAFF
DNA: TGCGCCAGCAGCCAAGGCCAGGGTTACACTGAAGCTTTCTTT

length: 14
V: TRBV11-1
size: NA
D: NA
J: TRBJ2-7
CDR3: CASSLGGVGFEQYF
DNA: TGTGCCAGCAGCTTAGGGGGCGTCGGGTTCGAGCAGTACTTC

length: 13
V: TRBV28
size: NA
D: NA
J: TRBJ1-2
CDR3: CASIGQTNYGYTF
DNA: TGTGCCAGCATTGGACAGACTAACTATGGCTACACCTTC

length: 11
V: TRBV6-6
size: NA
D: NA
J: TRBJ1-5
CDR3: CAVSSNQPQHF
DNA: TGTGCCGTTAGTAGCAATCAGCCCCAGCATTTT

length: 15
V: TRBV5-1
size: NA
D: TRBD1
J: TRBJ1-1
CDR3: CASSPTTGVNTEAFF
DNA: TGCGCCAGCAGCCCAACGACAGGGGTGAACACTGAAGCTTTCTTT

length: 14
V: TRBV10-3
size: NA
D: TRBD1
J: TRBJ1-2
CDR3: CAISGRTGSYGYTF
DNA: TGTGCCATCAGTGGTCGGACAGGGAGCTATGGCTACACCTTC

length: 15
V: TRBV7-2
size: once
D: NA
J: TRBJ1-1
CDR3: CASSSPPAGSTEAFF
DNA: TGTGCCAGCAGCTCACCCCCGGCAGGAAGCACTGAAGCTTTCTTT

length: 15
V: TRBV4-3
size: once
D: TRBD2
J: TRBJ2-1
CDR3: CASSQGSGSNNEQFF
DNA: TGCGCCAGCAGCCAAGGTAGCGGGAGTAACAATGAGCAGTTCTTC

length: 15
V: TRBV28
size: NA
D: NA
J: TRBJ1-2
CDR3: CASSLDWGLNYGYTF
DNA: TGTGCCAGCAGTTTAGACTGGGGGCTTAACTATGGCTACACCTTC

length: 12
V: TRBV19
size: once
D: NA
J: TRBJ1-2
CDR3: CASSSARNGYTF
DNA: TGTGCCAGTAGTAGCGCCAGGAATGGCTACACCTTC

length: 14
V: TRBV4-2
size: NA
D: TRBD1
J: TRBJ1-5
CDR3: CASSHTGGNQPQHF
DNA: TGTGCCAGCAGCCATACAGGGGGCAATCAGCCCCAGCATTTT

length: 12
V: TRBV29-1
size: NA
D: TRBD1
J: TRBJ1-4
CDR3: CSVGRQGEKLFF
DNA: TGCAGCGTTGGGAGACAGGGAGAAAAACTGTTTTTT

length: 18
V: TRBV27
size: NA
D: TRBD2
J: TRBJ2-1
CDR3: CASRKLSLAGGDYNEQFF
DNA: TGTGCCAGCAGGAAACTCTCTTTAGCGGGAGGGGATTACAATGAGCAGTTCTTC

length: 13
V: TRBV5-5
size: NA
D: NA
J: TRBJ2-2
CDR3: CASSSPRSGELFF
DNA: TGTGCCAGCAGCTCCCCCAGGTCCGGGGAGCTGTTTTTT

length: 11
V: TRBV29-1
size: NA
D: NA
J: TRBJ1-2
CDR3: CSVGAQGGYTF
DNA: TGCAGCGTTGGGGCACAGGGAGGCTACACCTTC

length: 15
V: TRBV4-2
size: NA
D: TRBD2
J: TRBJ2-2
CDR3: CASSSLAGAAGELFF
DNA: TGTGCCAGCAGCTCGCTAGCGGGAGCGGCCGGGGAGCTGTTTTTT

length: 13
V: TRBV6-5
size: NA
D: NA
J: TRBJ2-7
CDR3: CASSQTDFYEQYF
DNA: TGTGCCAGCAGTCAGACAGATTTCTACGAGCAGTACTTC

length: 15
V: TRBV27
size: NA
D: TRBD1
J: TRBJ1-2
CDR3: CASSLRTGGWDGYTF
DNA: TGTGCCAGCAGTTTGAGGACAGGGGGCTGGGATGGCTACACCTTC

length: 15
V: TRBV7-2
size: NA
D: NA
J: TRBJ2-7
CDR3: CASSTRLGGSYEQYF
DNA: TGTGCCAGCAGCACCAGACTAGGCGGCTCCTACGAGCAGTACTTC

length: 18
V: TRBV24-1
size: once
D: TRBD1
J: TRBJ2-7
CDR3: CATSDLQLAGTGLNEQYF
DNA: TGTGCCACCAGTGATTTGCAACTAGCCGGGACAGGGCTGAACGAGCAGTACTTC

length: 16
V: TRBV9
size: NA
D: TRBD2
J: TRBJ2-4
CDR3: CASSVEPSRGGNIQYF
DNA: TGTGCCAGCAGCGTAGAGCCGAGTCGGGGGGGAAACATTCAGTACTTC

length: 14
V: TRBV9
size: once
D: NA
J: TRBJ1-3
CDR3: CASSSTLFGDTIYF
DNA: TGTGCCAGCAGCTCTACACTCTTCGGGGACACCATATATTTT

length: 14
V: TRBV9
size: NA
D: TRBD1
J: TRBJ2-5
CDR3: CASSPTGVGETQYF
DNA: TGTGCCAGCAGCCCGACAGGGGTAGGAGAGACCCAGTACTTC

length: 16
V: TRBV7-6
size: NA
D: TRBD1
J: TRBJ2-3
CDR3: CASSLSVQGDTDTQYF
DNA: TGTGCCAGCAGCTTAAGTGTACAGGGGGACACAGATACGCAGTATTTT

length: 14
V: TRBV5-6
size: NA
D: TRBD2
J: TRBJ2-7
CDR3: CASSLSSGTTPQYF
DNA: TGTGCCAGCAGCTTGTCCTCGGGGACTACCCCGCAGTACTTC

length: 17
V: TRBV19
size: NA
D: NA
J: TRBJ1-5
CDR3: CASSINPTNTGNQPQHF
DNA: TGTGCCAGTAGTATAAATCCAACTAATACTGGCAATCAGCCCCAGCATTTT

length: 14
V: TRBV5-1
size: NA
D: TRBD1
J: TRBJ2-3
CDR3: CASSGQGAPDTQYF
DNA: TGCGCCAGCAGCGGGCAGGGGGCGCCAGATACGCAGTATTTT

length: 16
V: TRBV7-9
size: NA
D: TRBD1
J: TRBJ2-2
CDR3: CASSLVLPGGTGELFF
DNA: TGTGCCAGCAGCTTAGTGCTTCCAGGGGGCACCGGGGAGCTGTTTTTT

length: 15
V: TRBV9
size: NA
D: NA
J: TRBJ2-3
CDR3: CASSASPGLTDTQYF
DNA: TGTGCCAGCAGCGCTTCCCCGGGACTCACAGATACGCAGTATTTT